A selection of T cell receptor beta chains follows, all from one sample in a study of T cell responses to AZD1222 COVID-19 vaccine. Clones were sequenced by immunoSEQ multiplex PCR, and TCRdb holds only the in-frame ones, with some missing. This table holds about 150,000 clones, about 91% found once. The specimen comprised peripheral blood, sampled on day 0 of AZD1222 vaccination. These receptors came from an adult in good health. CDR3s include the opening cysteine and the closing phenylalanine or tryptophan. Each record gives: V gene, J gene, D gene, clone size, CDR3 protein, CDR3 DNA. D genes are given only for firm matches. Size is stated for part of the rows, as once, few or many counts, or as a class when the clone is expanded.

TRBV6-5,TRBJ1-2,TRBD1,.,CASSYRGGTGMYGYTF,TGTGCCAGCAGTTACCGCGGAGGGACAGGGATGTATGGCTACACCTTC
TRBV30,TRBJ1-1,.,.,CAWTYNTEAFF,TGTGCCTGGACCTATAACACTGAAGCTTTCTTT
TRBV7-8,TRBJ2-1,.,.,CASSWAGGEQFF,TGTGCCAGCAGCTGGGCTGGAGGTGAGCAGTTCTTC
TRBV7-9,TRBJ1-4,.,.,CASSAGRNEKLFF,TGTGCCAGCAGTGCGGGCCGAAATGAAAAACTGTTTTTT
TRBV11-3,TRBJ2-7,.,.,CASSLVLYEQYF,TGTGCCAGCAGCTTAGTGCTGTACGAGCAGTACTTC
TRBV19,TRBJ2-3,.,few,CASRQGPAGATDTQYF,TGTGCCAGTAGACAGGGGCCAGCGGGAGCCACAGATACGCAGTATTTT
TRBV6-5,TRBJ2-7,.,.,CASSYSEGSYEQYF,TGTGCCAGCAGTTACTCGGAGGGGTCCTACGAGCAGTACTTC
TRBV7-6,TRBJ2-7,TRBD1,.,CASSLRTGGLYEQYF,TGTGCCAGCAGCTTGAGAACAGGGGGCCTCTACGAGCAGTACTTC
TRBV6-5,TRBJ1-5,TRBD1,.,CASSYFTGDQPQHF,TGTGCCAGCAGTTACTTTACAGGGGATCAGCCCCAGCATTTT
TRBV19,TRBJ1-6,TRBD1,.,CASRTGDNSPLHF,TGTGCCAGTAGAACAGGGGATAATTCACCCCTCCACTTT
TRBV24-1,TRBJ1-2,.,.,CATQGLYGYTF,TGTGCCACCCAGGGCCTCTATGGCTACACCTTC
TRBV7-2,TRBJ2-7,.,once,CASSSRQTYEQYF,TGTGCCAGCAGCTCCCGACAGACCTACGAGCAGTACTTC
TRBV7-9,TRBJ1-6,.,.,CASSNEMQSNSPLHF,TGTGCCAGCAGCAACGAGATGCAGTCTAATTCACCCCTCCACTTT
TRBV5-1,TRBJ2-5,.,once,CASSLAQETQYF,TGCGCCAGCAGCTTGGCACAAGAGACCCAGTACTTC
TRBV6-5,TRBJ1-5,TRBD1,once,CASRAGGNQPQHF,TGTGCCAGCAGGGCAGGGGGGAATCAGCCCCAGCATTTT
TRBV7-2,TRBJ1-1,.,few,CASSLESGLRGEAFF,TGTGCCAGCAGCTTAGAGTCGGGGTTGCGGGGTGAAGCTTTCTTT
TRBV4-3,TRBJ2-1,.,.,CASSQEPGGLRNNEQFF,TGCGCCAGCAGCCAAGAACCCGGAGGGTTGAGGAACAATGAGCAGTTCTTC